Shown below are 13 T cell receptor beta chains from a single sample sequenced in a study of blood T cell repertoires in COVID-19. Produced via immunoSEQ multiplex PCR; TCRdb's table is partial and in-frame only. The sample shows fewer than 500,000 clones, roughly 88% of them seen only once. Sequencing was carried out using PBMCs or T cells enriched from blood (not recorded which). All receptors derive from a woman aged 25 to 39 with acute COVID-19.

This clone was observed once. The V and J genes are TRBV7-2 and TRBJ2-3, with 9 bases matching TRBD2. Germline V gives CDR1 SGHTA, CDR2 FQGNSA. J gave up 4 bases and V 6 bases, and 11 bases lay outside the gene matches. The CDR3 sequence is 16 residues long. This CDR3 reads CASSSSAGGPPDTQYF. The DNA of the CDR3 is TGTGCCAGCAGTTCCTCTGCGGGGGGGCCCCCAGATACGCAGTATTTT.

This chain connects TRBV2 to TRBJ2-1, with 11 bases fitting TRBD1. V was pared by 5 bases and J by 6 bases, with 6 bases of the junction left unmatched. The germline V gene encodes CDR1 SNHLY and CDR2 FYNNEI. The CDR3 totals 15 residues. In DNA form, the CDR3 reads TGTGCCAGCAGTACCCGGACAGGGGGCTCCAATGAGCAGTTCTTC. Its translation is CASSTRTGGSNEQFF.

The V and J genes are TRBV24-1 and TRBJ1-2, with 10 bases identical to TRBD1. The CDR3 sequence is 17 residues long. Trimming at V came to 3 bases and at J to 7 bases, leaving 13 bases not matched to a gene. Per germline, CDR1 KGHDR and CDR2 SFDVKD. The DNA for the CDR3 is TGTGCCACCAGTGATCGTACAAGGACAGGGGGAGGAACTGGCTACACCTTC. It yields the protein CATSDRTRTGGGTGYTF.

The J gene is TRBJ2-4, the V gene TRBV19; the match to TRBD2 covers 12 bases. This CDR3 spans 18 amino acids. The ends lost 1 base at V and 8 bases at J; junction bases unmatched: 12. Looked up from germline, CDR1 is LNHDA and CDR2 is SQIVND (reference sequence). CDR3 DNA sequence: TGTGCCAGTAGTATAGGACGATCTAGCGGGGGGGCTCGGGACATTCAGTACTTC. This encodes CASSIGRSSGGARDIQYF.

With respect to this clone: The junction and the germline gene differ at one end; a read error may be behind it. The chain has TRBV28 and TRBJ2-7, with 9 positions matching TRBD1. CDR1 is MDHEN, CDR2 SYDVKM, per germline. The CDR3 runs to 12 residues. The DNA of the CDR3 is TGTGCCAGCAGTATGGGACAGGGAGGTGTAGGCTTC. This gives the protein CASSMGQGGVGF.

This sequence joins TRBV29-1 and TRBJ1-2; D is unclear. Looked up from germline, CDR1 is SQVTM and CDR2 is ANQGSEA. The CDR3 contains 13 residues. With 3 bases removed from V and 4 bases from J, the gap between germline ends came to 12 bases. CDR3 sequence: CSVDSGWSYGYTF. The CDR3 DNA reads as TGCAGCGTTGATTCAGGTTGGTCCTATGGCTACACCTTC.

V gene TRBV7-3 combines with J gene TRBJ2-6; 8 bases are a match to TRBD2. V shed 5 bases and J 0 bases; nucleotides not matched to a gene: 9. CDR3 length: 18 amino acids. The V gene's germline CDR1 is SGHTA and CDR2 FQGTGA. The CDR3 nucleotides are TGTGCCAGCAGCCCCCGGGGGGGCACGTTCTCTGGGGCCAACGTCCTGACTTTC. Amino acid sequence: CASSPRGGTFSGANVLTF.

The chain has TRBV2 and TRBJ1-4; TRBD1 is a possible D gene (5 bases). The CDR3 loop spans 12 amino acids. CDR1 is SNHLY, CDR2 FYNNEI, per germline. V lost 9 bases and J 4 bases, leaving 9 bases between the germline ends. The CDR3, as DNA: TGTGCCAGTGGGGGACTTAATGAAAAACTGTTTTTT. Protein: CASGGLNEKLFF.

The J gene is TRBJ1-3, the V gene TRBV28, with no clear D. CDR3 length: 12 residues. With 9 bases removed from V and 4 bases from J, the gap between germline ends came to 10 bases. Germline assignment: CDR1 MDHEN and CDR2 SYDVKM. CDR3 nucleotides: TGTGCCAGTGGCAGCGCCGGAAACACCATATATTTT. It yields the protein CASGSAGNTIYF.

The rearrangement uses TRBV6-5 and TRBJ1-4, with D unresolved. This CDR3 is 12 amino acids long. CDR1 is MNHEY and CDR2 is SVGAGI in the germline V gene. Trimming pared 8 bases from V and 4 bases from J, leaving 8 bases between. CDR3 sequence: CASGRLNEKLFF. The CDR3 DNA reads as TGTGCCAGCGGGAGGCTTAATGAAAAACTGTTTTTT.

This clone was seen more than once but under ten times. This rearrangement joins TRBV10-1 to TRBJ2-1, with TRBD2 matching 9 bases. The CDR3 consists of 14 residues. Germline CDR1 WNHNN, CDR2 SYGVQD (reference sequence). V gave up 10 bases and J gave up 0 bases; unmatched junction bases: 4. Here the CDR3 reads CATLRGGSYNEQFF. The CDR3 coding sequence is TGCGCCACCTTGCGGGGGGGCTCCTACAATGAGCAGTTCTTC.

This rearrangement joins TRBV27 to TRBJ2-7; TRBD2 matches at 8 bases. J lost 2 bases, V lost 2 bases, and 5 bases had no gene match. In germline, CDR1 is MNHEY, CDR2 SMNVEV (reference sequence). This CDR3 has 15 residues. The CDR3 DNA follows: TGTGCCAGCAGTTTAGCCGGGAGGGTTCCCTACGAGCAGTACTTC. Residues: CASSLAGRVPYEQYF.

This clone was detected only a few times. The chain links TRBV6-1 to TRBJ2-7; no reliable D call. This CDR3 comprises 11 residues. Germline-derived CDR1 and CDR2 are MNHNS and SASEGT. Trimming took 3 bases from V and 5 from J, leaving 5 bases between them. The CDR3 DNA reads TGTGCCAGCAGTGACCGGGACGAGCAGTACTTC. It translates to CASSDRDEQYF.